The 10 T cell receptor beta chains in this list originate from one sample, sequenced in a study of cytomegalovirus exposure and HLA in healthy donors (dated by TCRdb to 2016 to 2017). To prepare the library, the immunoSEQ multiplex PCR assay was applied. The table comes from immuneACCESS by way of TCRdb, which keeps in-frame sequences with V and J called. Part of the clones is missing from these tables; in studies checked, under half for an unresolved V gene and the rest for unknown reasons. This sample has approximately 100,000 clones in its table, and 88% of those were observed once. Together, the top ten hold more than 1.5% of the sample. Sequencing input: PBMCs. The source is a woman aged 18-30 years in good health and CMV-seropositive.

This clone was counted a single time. CDR3 DNA sequence: TGTGCCAGCAGCTTCGGGGGGTCCTACGAGCAGTACTTC. Amino acid sequence: CASSFGGSYEQYF. The chain links TRBV11-3 to TRBJ2-7, with TRBD2 identical over 7 bases. The V gene end was trimmed by 3 bases and the J gene end by 1 base; junction bases not matched to a gene: 0. The V gene's germline CDR1 is SGHNT and CDR2 YENEEA. CDR3 size: 13 residues.

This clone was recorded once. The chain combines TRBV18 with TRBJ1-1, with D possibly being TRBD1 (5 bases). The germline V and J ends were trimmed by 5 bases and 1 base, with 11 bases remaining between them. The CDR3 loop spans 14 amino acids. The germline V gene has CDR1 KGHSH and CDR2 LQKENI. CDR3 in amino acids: CASSGQGRNTEAFF. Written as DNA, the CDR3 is TGTGCCAGCTCAGGGCAGGGCCGGAACACTGAAGCTTTCTTT.

The CDR3 region is CASTYSASWTNEGYTF. CDR3 in DNA: TGTGCCAGCACCTACAGTGCGTCCTGGACAAATGAAGGCTACACCTTC. The chain combines TRBV27 with TRBJ1-2; perhaps TRBD1 as D (5 bases). Looked up from germline, CDR1 is MNHEY and CDR2 is SMNVEV (reference sequence). V lost 7 bases to trimming and J lost 8 bases, with 26 bases between them. The CDR3 is 16 residues long.

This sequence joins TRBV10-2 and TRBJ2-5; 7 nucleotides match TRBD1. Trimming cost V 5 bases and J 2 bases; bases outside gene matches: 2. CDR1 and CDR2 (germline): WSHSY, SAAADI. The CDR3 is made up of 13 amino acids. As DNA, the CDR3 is TGCGCCAGCAGTCGACAGGGTCAAGAGACCCAGTACTTC. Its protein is CASSRQGQETQYF.

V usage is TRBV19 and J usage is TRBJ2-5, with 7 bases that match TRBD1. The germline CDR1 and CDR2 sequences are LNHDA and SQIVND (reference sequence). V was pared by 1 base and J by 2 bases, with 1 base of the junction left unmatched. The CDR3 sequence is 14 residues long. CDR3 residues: CASSIARGQETQYF. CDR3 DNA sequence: TGTGCCAGTAGTATAGCCAGGGGGCAAGAGACCCAGTACTTC.

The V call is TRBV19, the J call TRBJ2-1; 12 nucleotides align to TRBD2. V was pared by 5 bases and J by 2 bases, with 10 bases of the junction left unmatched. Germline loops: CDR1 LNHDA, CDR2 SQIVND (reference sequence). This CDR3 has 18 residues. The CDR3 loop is CASSEFLAGGHPYNEQFF. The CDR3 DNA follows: TGTGCCAGTAGTGAATTTCTAGCGGGGGGGCATCCCTACAATGAGCAGTTCTTC.

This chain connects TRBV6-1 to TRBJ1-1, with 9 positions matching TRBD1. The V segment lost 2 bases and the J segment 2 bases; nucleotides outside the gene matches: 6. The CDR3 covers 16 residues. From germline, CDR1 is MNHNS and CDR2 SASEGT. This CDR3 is CASSELGQGTNTEAFF. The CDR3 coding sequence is TGTGCCAGCAGTGAACTAGGACAGGGGACCAACACTGAAGCTTTCTTT.

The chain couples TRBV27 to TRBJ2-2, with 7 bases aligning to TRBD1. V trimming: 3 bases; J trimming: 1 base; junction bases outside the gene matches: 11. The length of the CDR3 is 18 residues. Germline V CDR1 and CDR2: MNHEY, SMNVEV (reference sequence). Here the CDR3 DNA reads TGTGCCAGCAGTTTCATTCCACTAGACAGGGTGAACACCGGGGAGCTGTTTTTT. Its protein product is CASSFIPLDRVNTGELFF.

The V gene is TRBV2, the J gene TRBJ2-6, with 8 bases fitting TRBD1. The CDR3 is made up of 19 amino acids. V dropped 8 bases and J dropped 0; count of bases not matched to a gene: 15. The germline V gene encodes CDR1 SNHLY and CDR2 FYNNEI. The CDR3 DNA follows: TGTGCCAGCTTCCCATCAGACAGGGGTATCCCCTCTGGGGCCAACGTCCTGACTTTC. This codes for CASFPSDRGIPSGANVLTF.

CDR3 protein: CASSFGQGAGKLFF. DNA for the CDR3: TGTGCCAGCAGCTTCGGACAGGGGGCCGGAAAACTGTTTTTT. V gene TRBV5-6 combines with J gene TRBJ1-4, with TRBD1 matching over 11 bases. CDR1 and CDR2 from the germline V gene are SGHDT and YYEEEE. This CDR3 region has 14 residues. V dropped 2 bases and J dropped 10; count of bases not matched to a gene: 4.